Each of the 32 T cell receptor beta chains below was sequenced from the same sample in a study of Graves' ophthalmopathy and Graves' hyperthyroidism. Beta-chain TCR CDR3 regions were amplified from RNA transcripts. Second-round multiplex PCR followed a first-round RT-PCR using HTBI primers. A single record per CDR3 protein comes from TCRdb applying MiXCR to the multiplex PCR reads. Here the sample spans 360,000 or so distinct CDR3 sequences, about 17% being singletons. Material: peripheral blood. These receptors were collected from a woman aged 18 to 35 with Graves' ophthalmopathy.

There are many counts of this clonotype. The chain combines TRBV28 with TRBJ1-1; D is uncertain. Trimming removed 3 bases from V and 3 bases from J, with 11 bases in between. Germline-derived CDR1 and CDR2 are MDHEN and SYDVKM. CDR3 size: 14 residues. The CDR3 region has the DNA TGTGCCAGCAGTTTCGAAGGTAGTTACACTGAAGCTTTCTTT. This codes for CASSFEGSYTEAFF.

This clonotype was observed at least ten times. The chain has TRBV6-5 and TRBJ1-1; D not resolved. The CDR3 is made up of 15 amino acids. Trimming removed 0 bases from V and 4 bases from J, with 12 bases in between. The germline gives CDR1 MNHEY, CDR2 SVGAGI. CDR3 bases: TGTGCCAGCAGTTACTCGCCTTCCTTTCTCACTGAAGCTTTCTTT. Amino acid sequence: CASSYSPSFLTEAFF.

This chain connects TRBV6-1 to TRBJ2-5, with 7 bases that match TRBD1. Germline-derived CDR1 and CDR2 are MNHNS and SASEGT. V lost 9 bases and J lost 1; bases outside the gene matches: 29. The CDR3 is made up of 21 amino acids. The CDR3 spells CARPPTTTGQDRWGFQETQYF. Written as DNA, the CDR3 is TGTGCCAGACCCCCTACTACGACTGGACAGGATCGATGGGGGTTCCAAGAGACCCAGTACTTC.

This clonotype was detected ten times or more. V usage is TRBV27 and J usage is TRBJ2-5; no definite D call. This CDR3 has 13 residues. Germline V gene data show CDR1 as MNHEY and CDR2 as SMNVEV (reference sequence). V lost 5 bases and J lost 6, with 13 bases in between. As DNA, the CDR3 is TGTGCCAGCAGTCGCCCCGCTTGGAAGACCCAGTACTTC. Translation gives CASSRPAWKTQYF.

This clonotype was counted at least ten times. The CDR3 here is CASSETGAQETQYF. CDR3 in DNA: TGTGCCAGCAGTGAGACAGGGGCCCAAGAGACCCAGTACTTC. The rearrangement links TRBV6-1 to TRBJ2-5, with TRBD1 matching over 8 bases. From germline, CDR1 is MNHNS and CDR2 SASEGT. The CDR3 is 14 amino acids. With V trimmed by 3 bases and J by 1 base, 1 base remained unmatched.

The CDR3 here is CSARAGTGAGEQYF. CDR3 bases: TGCAGTGCCCGGGCCGGGACAGGGGCAGGCGAGCAGTACTTC. V and J are TRBV20-1 and TRBJ2-7; 10 bases are shared with TRBD1. From germline, CDR1 is DFQATT and CDR2 SNEGSKA (reference sequence). The CDR3 consists of 14 residues. V lost 6 bases, J lost 6 bases, and 11 bases stayed unmatched.

Ten or more counts support this clonotype. The chain couples TRBV11-2 to TRBJ2-2; D assignment may be TRBD1 or TRBD2 (5 bases each). The CDR3 loop spans 15 amino acids. V was shortened by 0 bases and J by 5 bases, with 10 bases between the two germline ends. The V gene's germline CDR1 is SGHAT and CDR2 FQNNGV. For the CDR3, the DNA is TGTGCCAGCAGCTTAGACCTTTGGGGGACCGGGGAGCTGTTTTTT. It codes for CASSLDLWGTGELFF.

This clonotype was detected ten times or more. The rearrangement uses TRBV18 and TRBJ2-6; 8 bases are shared with TRBD1. The CDR3 loop spans 15 amino acids. J gave up 4 bases and V 5 bases, and 4 bases lay outside the gene matches. Germline V lookup: CDR1 KGHSH, CDR2 LQKENI. The CDR3 reads CASSSTGVGANVLTF. The CDR3 DNA reads TGTGCCAGCTCATCGACAGGGGTCGGGGCCAACGTCCTGACTTTC. Filled out from reference TRBV18 and TRBJ2-6, the complete variable domain reads NAGVMQNPRHLVRRRGQEARLRCSPMKGHSHVYWYRQLPEEGLKFMVYLQKENIIDESGMPKERFSAEFPKEGPSILRIQQVVRGDSAAYFCASSSTGVGANVLTFGAGSRLTVL.

This chain uses TRBV4-3 with TRBJ2-7; D is possibly TRBD1 (6 bases). V dropped 4 bases and J dropped 3 bases, with 16 bases sitting between them. CDR1 and CDR2 (germline): LGHNA, YSLEER. There are 15 residues in the CDR3. CDR3 sequence reads: CASSPAGAQIYEQYF. The CDR3 coding sequence is TGCGCCAGCAGCCCCGCAGGGGCTCAAATCTACGAGCAGTACTTC.

This clonotype occurred many times. The genes are TRBV11-2 and TRBJ2-5; perhaps TRBD2 as D (6 bases). Trimming left V 4 bases short and J 3 bases short, with 21 bases between. Germline V gene lookup returns CDR1 SGHAT and CDR2 FQNNGV. The CDR3 is 17 residues long. The CDR3: CASSSGTFTFPEETQYF. DNA of the CDR3: TGTGCCAGCAGCTCAGGGACTTTTACGTTTCCTGAAGAGACCCAGTACTTC.

V gene TRBV29-1 combines with J gene TRBJ1-1, with a possible D match to TRBD1 (6 bases). Trimming shortened V by 7 bases and J by 1 base, and 13 bases separated the two germline ends. Germline lookup yields CDR1 SQVTM and CDR2 ANQGSEA. This CDR3 is built from 13 residues. As DNA, the CDR3 is TGCAGCGCTGACGGACAGCCGAACACTGAAGCTTTCTTT. Translated: CSADGQPNTEAFF.

This clonotype was observed at least ten times. The CDR3: CASSFPRGQGPTPAQYF. DNA for the CDR3: TGCGCCAGCAGCTTCCCCCGAGGGCAGGGGCCGACCCCAGCCCAGTACTTC. This chain links TRBV5-1 with TRBJ2-5; a weak D match, TRBD1 (6 bases). CDR3 size: 17 residues. Trimming took 2 bases from V and 9 from J, leaving 26 bases between them. Germline V gives CDR1 SGHRS, CDR2 YFSETQ.

This clonotype has just a few counts. The chain combines TRBV4-2 with TRBJ2-4; no reliable D call. The germline V and J ends were trimmed by 4 bases and 0 bases, with 10 bases remaining between them. The CDR3 extends over 15 amino acids. The germline V gene has CDR1 LGHNA and CDR2 YNFKEQ. CDR3 sequence reads: CASSRSVLAKNIQYF. For the CDR3, the DNA is TGTGCCAGCAGCCGATCGGTCCTAGCCAAAAACATTCAGTACTTC.

This clonotype was counted ten times or more. The chain's CDR3 is CASSHGSEQFF. The DNA for the CDR3 is TGTGCCAGCAGCCACGGGAGTGAGCAGTTCTTC. V is TRBV7-3 and J is TRBJ2-1, with a possible D match to TRBD2 (6 bases). The germline CDR1 and CDR2 sequences are SGHTA and FQGTGA. This CDR3 region has 11 residues. With 5 bases removed from V and 9 bases from J, the gap between germline ends came to 8 bases.

This clonotype was observed many times. This sequence joins TRBV20-1 and TRBJ2-5, with no clear D. Germline V gene data show CDR1 as DFQATT and CDR2 as SNEGSKA (reference sequence). The CDR3 is made up of 14 amino acids. Between the trimmed V and J ends, which lost 4 bases and 0 bases, there was a span of 12 bases. This chain's CDR3 is CSAINFLDQETQYF. Here the CDR3 DNA reads TGCAGTGCTATCAACTTCCTGGACCAAGAGACCCAGTACTTC.

This clonotype was seen repeatedly, ten times or more. The rearrangement joins TRBV28 to TRBJ2-7; D unclear. Germline V gene data show CDR1 as MDHEN and CDR2 as SYDVKM. The ends were cut back, 7 bases at V and 3 bases at J, with 16 bases in the middle. The CDR3 extends over 14 amino acids. In DNA, the CDR3 is TGTGCCAGCACCGCGACCCCCATAAGCTACGAGCAGTACTTC. The encoded protein is CASTATPISYEQYF.

This clonotype was detected ten times or more. V gene TRBV20-1 combines with J gene TRBJ1-1; 10 bases fit TRBD1. With 3 bases clipped from V and 2 bases from J, the junction kept 3 bases outside the gene matches. The CDR3 totals 14 residues. The germline gives CDR1 DFQATT, CDR2 SNEGSKA (reference sequence). CDR3 DNA: TGCAGTGCTAGTCGACAGGGGGCAAACACTGAAGCTTTCTTT. This encodes CSASRQGANTEAFF.

This clonotype was counted ten times or more. The V call is TRBV7-8, the J call TRBJ2-7; D is uncertain. Germline V gene lookup returns CDR1 SGHVS and CDR2 FQNEAQ. Between the trimmed V and J ends, which lost 5 bases and 6 bases, there was a span of 11 bases. The length of the CDR3 is 12 residues. CDR3 nucleotides: TGTGCCAGCAGCCCCCCCGGACCCGAGCAGTACTTC. Protein product: CASSPPGPEQYF.

For this clonotype: Just one base apart from a much larger clone, this may be a read error. The chain's CDR3 is CTSSQVQGYEQYF. The CDR3 DNA follows: TGTACCAGCAGCCAAGTACAGGGATACGAGCAGTACTTC. The chain couples TRBV3-1 to TRBJ2-7; D is possibly TRBD1 (6 bases). This CDR3 spans 13 amino acids. The germline CDR1 and CDR2 sequences are LGHDT and YNNKEL (reference sequence).

This chain uses TRBV29-1 with TRBJ1-1; TRBD1 matches at 7 bases. J lost 1 base, V lost 6 bases, and 5 bases had no gene match. The CDR3 has 13 amino acids. Germline CDR1 SQVTM, CDR2 ANQGSEA. Here the CDR3 DNA reads TGCAGCGTCGCGGGACAGACGAACACTGAAGCTTTCTTT. Its translation is CSVAGQTNTEAFF.

This clonotype was counted ten times or more. This chain joins TRBV28 and TRBJ1-5; weak D call: TRBD1 (5 bases). CDR3 size: 18 residues. V lost 6 bases, J lost 1 base, and 22 bases lay in between. Germline V lookup: CDR1 MDHEN, CDR2 SYDVKM. The CDR3 sequence: CASSDHPGTGGSNQPQHF. CDR3 nucleotide sequence: TGTGCCAGCAGCGACCACCCAGGGACGGGGGGGAGCAATCAGCCCCAGCATTTT.

This clonotype was seen a handful of times. The J gene is TRBJ1-6, the V gene TRBV28; D is possibly TRBD1 (6 bases). Trimming pared 2 bases from V and 8 bases from J, leaving 10 bases between. The CDR3 loop spans 14 amino acids. CDR1 is MDHEN and CDR2 is SYDVKM in the germline V gene. Written as DNA, the CDR3 is TGTGCCAGCAGTTTAGGGGGCTTGGATTCACCCCTCCACTTT. The encoded protein is CASSLGGLDSPLHF.

This clonotype was detected ten times or more. This chain uses TRBV10-3 with TRBJ1-6, with 9 bases fitting TRBD1. The CDR3 totals 14 residues. Germline CDR1 reads ENHRY; CDR2 reads SYGVKD. V lost 5 bases to trimming and J lost 8 bases; unmatched junction nucleotides: 4. The CDR3 nucleotides are TGTGCCATCAGTACAGGGGGCGAGGATTCACCCCTCCACTTT. It is translated as CAISTGGEDSPLHF.

This clonotype was recorded at least ten times. This sequence joins TRBV2 and TRBJ2-1; TRBD2 matches 15 bases. The V and J ends lost 4 bases and 9 bases, in that order; junction bases with no gene match: 4. Germline CDR1 SNHLY, CDR2 FYNNEI. The CDR3 totals 15 residues. This chain's CDR3 is CASSGTSGRAGEQFF. In nucleotides, the CDR3 is TGTGCCAGCAGTGGGACTAGCGGGAGGGCGGGTGAGCAGTTCTTC.

Many counts were recorded for this clonotype. The chain joins TRBV2 to TRBJ1-1; TRBD1 agrees at 9 bases. The CDR3 extends over 11 amino acids. The germline V gene encodes CDR1 SNHLY and CDR2 FYNNEI. V was pared by 7 bases and J by 11 bases, with 5 bases of the junction left unmatched. This chain's CDR3 is CASIGQGWAFF. The CDR3 nucleotides read TGTGCCAGCATAGGACAGGGGTGGGCTTTCTTT. The variable domain in full, completed from reference TRBV2 and TRBJ1-1, reads EPEVTQTPSHQVTQMGQEVILRCVPISNHLYFYWYRQILGQKVEFLVSFYNNEISEKSEIFDDQFSVERPDGSNFTLKIRSTKLEDSAMYFCASIGQGWAFFGQGTRLTVV.

This chain uses TRBV28 with TRBJ2-2; no clear D. V lost 1 base and J lost 3, with 9 bases in between. CDR1 and CDR2 (germline): MDHEN, SYDVKM. The CDR3 has 15 amino acids. In nucleotides, the CDR3 is TGTGCCAGCAGTTTATTGTCGCTCTACACCGGGGAGCTGTTTTTT. Its protein product is CASSLLSLYTGELFF.

This clonotype occurred many times. The chain uses TRBV10-3 and TRBJ1-1; no reliable D call. The CDR3 totals 15 residues. Trimming pared 6 bases from V and 0 bases from J, leaving 14 bases between. Germline V lookup: CDR1 ENHRY, CDR2 SYGVKD. CDR3 nucleotide sequence: TGTGCCATCAGATCCAGGACGGAGATGAACACTGAAGCTTTCTTT. As protein: CAIRSRTEMNTEAFF.

This sequence joins TRBV27 and TRBJ2-2, with a possible D match to TRBD2 (6 bases). The germline V gene has CDR1 MNHEY and CDR2 SMNVEV (reference sequence). Trimming left V 0 bases short and J 1 base short, with 12 bases between. This CDR3 contains 17 residues. The CDR3 is CASSLSSRSGNTGELFF. The CDR3 DNA follows: TGTGCCAGCAGTTTATCGTCCCGTAGCGGGAACACCGGGGAGCTGTTTTTT.

A few counts support this clonotype. As DNA, the CDR3 is TGCGCCAGCAGCCAAGGACGGGTCGCGGGGGCCAAAAACATTCAGTACTTC. Its translation is CASSQGRVAGAKNIQYF. This sequence joins TRBV4-3 and TRBJ2-4, with D possibly matching TRBD2 (6 bases). With 1 base removed from V and 1 base from J, the gap between germline ends came to 14 bases. Germline V gene data show CDR1 as LGHNA and CDR2 as YSLEER. This CDR3 is built from 17 residues.

The V and J genes are TRBV6-1 and TRBJ2-7; the match to TRBD2 covers 7 bases. The CDR3 contains 14 residues. The V gene end was trimmed by 7 bases and the J gene end by 4 bases; junction bases not matched to a gene: 10. Germline V gene data show CDR1 as MNHNS and CDR2 as SASEGT. Here the CDR3 reads CASTPGGAIYEQYF. Written as DNA, the CDR3 is TGTGCCAGCACTCCGGGGGGAGCAATTTACGAGCAGTACTTC.

In this sample, this clonotype turned up many times. The rearrangement joins TRBV5-6 to TRBJ2-7; D assignment may be TRBD1 or TRBD2 (5 bases each). Germline CDR1 is SGHDT and CDR2 is YYEEEE. Trimming took off 2 bases at V and 3 bases at J, with 12 bases between the two ends. This CDR3 has 14 amino acids. The CDR3 here is CASSFRGRHYEQYF. In DNA, the CDR3 is TGTGCCAGCAGCTTCCGGGGCCGACACTACGAGCAGTACTTC.

This clonotype has a handful of counts. The CDR3 DNA reads as TGTGCCACCAGCAGAGATCGCAGCGGGAGGGCGGAGACCCAGTACTTC. It yields the protein CATSRDRSGRAETQYF. The rearrangement joins TRBV15 to TRBJ2-5; 10 bases match TRBD2. CDR1 LNHNV and CDR2 YYDKDF come from the germline V gene (reference sequence). V lost 0 bases and J lost 5; bases outside the gene matches: 6. The CDR3 length is 16 residues.